This TCR beta chain was retrieved from a study of blood T cells in healthy people across ages (dated by TCRdb to the mid-2010s). Regarding the study in general: Template switching captured roughly one uniquely barcoded TCR beta cDNA molecule per two T cells in model experiments. Using deep sequencing normalized with unique cDNA molecular identifiers, the study measured how TCR beta repertoire diversity changes with age. Donors were grouped into four age groups: young (average approximately 15 years), middle-aged (under 40), aged (around 60) and long-lived (approximately 81). The study analyzed two additional independent replicas of 1 million unique cDNA reads from the same blood draw for two donors, one aged 18 to 29 and one aged 80 or older.

Comment on this clonotype: It lacks a known antigen. Nothing much larger sits one base from this clone, and base qualities are not available.

Relative to germline, V is missing 4 bases and J is missing 8 bases, with 10 bases of the junction outside any gene match. The CDR3 covers 15 residues, taking in both the cysteine and the phenylalanine. Just CDR3 DNA is preserved here, 45 bases in frame from base 1. According to the germline V gene, CDR1 reads SGDLS and CDR2 reads YYNGEE. Preparation of the library involved 5' RACE. Sequencing took place on an Illumina HiSeq 2500. A second PCR of about 7 to 12 cycles was performed with a sample-barcoded 5' primer and a J-beta primer mix. A unique molecular identifier was introduced onto each TCR beta cDNA molecule by a template-switch 5' adaptor carrying 12 random nucleotides. Each sample yielded at least 2.5 million CDR3-containing paired-end reads. First-strand cDNA was synthesized from all RNA with the Mint cDNA synthesis kit, primed by a TRBC-specific oligonucleotide. Following uracil-DNA glycosylase treatment, a first 18-cycle PCR with universal primers M1SS and BC2_uni_R was performed on all cDNA. Processing in the source paper ran as follows. Normalization of each sample was performed by random selection of 1 million high-quality reads, each carrying a distinct molecular identifier. Instead of being binned into consensus sequences, reads that shared molecular identifiers were thrown out. MiTCR, set to a Q25 quality threshold and the strictest error-elimination algorithm, was used for CDR3 identification, clonotype clustering and error correction. A nonparametric unseen species model with Euler transformation was used to estimate lower-bound total TCR beta diversity. TCRdb cleaned the public reads at Q25 with fastp, built clones with MiXCR and kept in-frame beta chains. Each CDR3 protein appears once, grouped with its most common genes and DNA. TCRdb, not the original authors, processed these V and J calls. This sample has some 760,000 distinct CDR3 sequences in its table, and roughly 25% of those were observed once. The ten largest clones represent under 9.5% of the sample.

The roughly 42 donors, aged 6 to 90 years, were systemically healthy Caucasian individuals from Russia. Each donor gave roughly 11 milliliters of peripheral blood, drawn into EDTA-treated Vacutainer tubes. Ficoll-Paque density-gradient centrifugation was used to isolate PBMCs, with at least 7 million per sample. Total RNA, at least 5 micrograms per sample, was extracted from PBMCs with Trizol reagent. The percentages of naive CD45RAhigh/CD27high T cells were determined by flow cytometry on a PBMC aliquot from every donor. Overall study results and their limits: Compared with the aged group, the long-lived group had more naive CD4+ T cells, fewer expanded clones and increased TCR diversity, a pattern suggesting age selection. Since profiling was done on bulk unsorted PBMCs, naive and antigen-experienced compartments could not be conclusively compared. Because donor CMV infection status was unknown, age-related changes in expanded clonotypes were potentially confounded. Observed TCR beta diversity per million T cells fell roughly linearly with age, and a significant reduction was already apparent by age around 40. Total diversity estimates from one million sequenced T cells were considered lower bounds and underestimates. Observed TCR beta diversity correlated strongly with the percentage of naive T cells measured by flow cytometry.

These data also featured in a second study, about T cells of mothers and their children. That second publication adds: Nine systemically healthy Caucasian individuals served as donors, namely three mothers together with their six children. cDNA synthesis consumed the entire amount of extracted RNA, loaded at roughly 1.5 ug RNA in each 15 ul reaction. In the second PCR, the M1S primer added sample barcodes and 2-4 random nucleotides. More than 8 million TCR beta CDR3 reads were obtained from each mother, and 2.5 million to 3.5 million reads were obtained from each child. Thymic selection similarly shapes TCR recombination output in related and unrelated pairs, with minor effect from inherited differences. Normalized repertoire overlap was always slightly but never significantly higher in related than unrelated mother-child pairs. Persistent microchimeric T cell clones were not detected, at a sensitivity of 85 to 100 clones per million clonotypes. The study used deep NGS to compare TCR beta repertoires of mothers and children, seeking features distinguishing related mother-child pairs from unrelated individuals. Mothers averaged roughly 40 +/- 4 years of age and children averaged roughly 12 +/- 4 years. After adapter ligation was performed with NEBNext reagents, the libraries were sequenced on an Illumina HiSeq 2000 with 100+100 nt paired-end reads. To prevent cross-contamination, the mother and child libraries were prepared one month apart and sequenced in separate runs. Each donor had between about 500,000 and 2,100,000 distinct TCR beta clonotypes identified. Naive TCR beta clonotypes were estimated from low-frequency clonotypes matched to each donor's FACS-determined naive share, without sorting.

The V and J genes are TRBV9 and TRBJ2-2; 8 bases in the middle match TRBD2. This TCR was recovered from a boy aged 5-17 years in good health. What was sequenced was blood. The DNA reads TGTGCCAGCAGCCCGGAGCGGGAGAGGCCTGGGGAGCTGTTTTTT. Its protein is CASSPERERPGELFF.